A selection of T cell receptor beta chains follows, all from one sample in a study of Graves' ophthalmopathy and Graves' hyperthyroidism. TCRdb analysed the multiplex PCR reads with MiXCR anew, one entry per CDR3 protein. The table records about 1.1 million distinct CDR3 sequences, approximately 35% of them present only once. Sequencing was performed on peripheral blood or thyroid tissue (not recorded which). Source of these receptors: an adult man with Graves' hyperthyroidism. The CDR3 runs from the conserved cysteine through the conserved F or W. A D gene is named only where the DNA matches it firmly. The listing skips clone size in some rows; elsewhere it reads once, few, many or a size class.

J | D | V | size | DNA | CDR3
TRBJ1-2 | TRBD1 | TRBV5-6 | NA | TGTGCCAGCAGCTATGGGACAGGGGCTGGGGGCTACACCTTC | CASSYGTGAGGYTF
TRBJ2-7 | TRBD2 | TRBV12-3/TRBV12-4 | few | TGTGCCAGCAGTCAGGGACTAGCGCGAACCCTCGGGCAGTACTTC | CASSQGLARTLGQYF
TRBJ1-3 | NA | TRBV25-1 | NA | TGTGCCAGCAGCAAAGGGGGGGCGTCTCACCGGGGAAACACCATATATTTT | CASSKGGASHRGNTIYF
TRBJ1-2 | NA | TRBV5-1 | many | TGTGCCAGCAGCTTAGGGATCTATGGCTACACCTTC | CASSLGIYGYTF
TRBJ2-5 | TRBD1 | TRBV10-3 | many | TGTGCCATCAGTGAGTCGACAGGGGGCGGAGAGACCCAGTACTTC | CAISESTGGGETQYF
TRBJ2-5 | NA | TRBV12-3/TRBV12-4 | NA | TGTGCCAGCAGTCCCCAACCCGGGACAGAGACCCAGTACTTC | CASSPQPGTETQYF
TRBJ2-2 | TRBD2 | TRBV29-1 | NA | TGCAGCGTTGAGACTAGCGGGGGGGCCGGGGGCACCGGGGAGCTGCTTTTT | CSVETSGGAGGTGELLF
TRBJ1-5 | NA | TRBV10-2 | few | TGCGCCAGCAGTGGGGGCCAACGGGGCAATCAGCCCCAGCATTTT | CASSGGQRGNQPQHF
TRBJ2-2 | NA | TRBV28 | NA | TGTGCCGTACCTTTTAAGAACACCGGGGAGCTGTTTTTT | CAVPFKNTGELFF
TRBJ2-5 | NA | TRBV5-1 | NA | TGCGCCAGCAGCCGAAAGACGGGTAGTGAGCAAGAGACCCAGTACTTC | CASSRKTGSEQETQYF
TRBJ1-1 | NA | TRBV24-1 | many | TGTGCCACCAGTGATTTGGGGAACACTGAAGCTTTCTTT | CATSDLGNTEAFF
TRBJ2-7 | TRBD1 | TRBV14 | NA | TGTGCCAGCAGCCAAGGGACCGGGACAGGAACCTACGAGCAGTACTTC | CASSQGTGTGTYEQYF
TRBJ1-6 | TRBD1 | TRBV10-3 | NA | TGTGCCGAGCAGGGGGCGAGGTCACCCCTCCACTTT | CAEQGARSPLHF
TRBJ2-7 | NA | TRBV19 | NA | TGTGCCAGTAGTGTGGGGGCTACGGGGAGCTACGAGCAGTACTTC | CASSVGATGSYEQYF
TRBJ1-4 | NA | TRBV12-3/TRBV12-4 | many | TGTGCCAGCAGGCCGGGGGAGGGAAATGAAAAACTGTTTTTT | CASRPGEGNEKLFF
TRBJ2-7 | NA | TRBV5-6 | many | TGTGCCAGCAGCGGGACACCCTCCTACGAGCAGTACTTC | CASSGTPSYEQYF